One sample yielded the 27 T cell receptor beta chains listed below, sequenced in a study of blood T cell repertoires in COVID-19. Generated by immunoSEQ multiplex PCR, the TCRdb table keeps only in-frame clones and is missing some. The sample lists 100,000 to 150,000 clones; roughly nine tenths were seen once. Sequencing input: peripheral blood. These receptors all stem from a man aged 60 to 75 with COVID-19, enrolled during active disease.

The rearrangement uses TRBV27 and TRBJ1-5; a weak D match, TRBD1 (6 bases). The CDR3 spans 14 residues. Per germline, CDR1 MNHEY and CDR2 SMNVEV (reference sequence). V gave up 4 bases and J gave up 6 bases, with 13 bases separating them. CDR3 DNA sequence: TGTGCCAGCAGTTCTCGACAGGCGCGTCAGCCCCAGCATTTT. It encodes CASSSRQARQPQHF.

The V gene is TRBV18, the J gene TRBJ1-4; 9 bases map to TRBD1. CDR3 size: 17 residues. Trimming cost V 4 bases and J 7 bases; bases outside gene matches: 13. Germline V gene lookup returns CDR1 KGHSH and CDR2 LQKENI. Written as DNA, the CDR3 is TGTGCCAGCTCACAAATGGGACAGGGCCTAAAGGTTGAAAAACTGTTTTTT. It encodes CASSQMGQGLKVEKLFF.

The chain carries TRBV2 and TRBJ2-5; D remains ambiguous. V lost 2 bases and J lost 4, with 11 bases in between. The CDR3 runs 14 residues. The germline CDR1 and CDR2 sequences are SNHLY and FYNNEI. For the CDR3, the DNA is TGTGCCAGCAGTGAACTGGGCCTAACAGAGACCCAGTACTTC. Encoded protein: CASSELGLTETQYF.

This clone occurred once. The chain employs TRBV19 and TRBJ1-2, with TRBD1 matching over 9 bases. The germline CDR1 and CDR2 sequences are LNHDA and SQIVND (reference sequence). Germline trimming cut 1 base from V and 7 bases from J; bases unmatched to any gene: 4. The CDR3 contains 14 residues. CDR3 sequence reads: CASSIGGQGFGYTF. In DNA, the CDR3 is TGTGCCAGTAGTATAGGGGGACAGGGCTTTGGCTACACCTTC.

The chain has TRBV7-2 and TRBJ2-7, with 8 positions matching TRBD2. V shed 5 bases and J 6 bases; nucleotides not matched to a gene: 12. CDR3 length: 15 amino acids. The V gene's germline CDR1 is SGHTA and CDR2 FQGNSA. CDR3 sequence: CASSPQAGEGSEQYF. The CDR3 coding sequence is TGTGCCAGCAGCCCACAAGCGGGAGAGGGGAGCGAGCAGTACTTC.

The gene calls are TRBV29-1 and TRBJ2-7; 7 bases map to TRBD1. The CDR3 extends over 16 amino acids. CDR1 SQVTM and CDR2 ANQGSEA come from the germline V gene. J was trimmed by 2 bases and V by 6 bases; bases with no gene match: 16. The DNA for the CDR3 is TGCAGCGTAAAGTTCAGTTTAGGGGGCGCAGCCTACGAGCAGTACTTC. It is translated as CSVKFSLGGAAYEQYF.

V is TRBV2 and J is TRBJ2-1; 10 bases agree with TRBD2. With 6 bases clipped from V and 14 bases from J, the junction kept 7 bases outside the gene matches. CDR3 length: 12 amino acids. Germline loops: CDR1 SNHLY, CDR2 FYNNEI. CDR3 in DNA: TGTGCCAGCAGGTCTCTAGCGGGGGCCGAGTTCTTC. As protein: CASRSLAGAEFF.

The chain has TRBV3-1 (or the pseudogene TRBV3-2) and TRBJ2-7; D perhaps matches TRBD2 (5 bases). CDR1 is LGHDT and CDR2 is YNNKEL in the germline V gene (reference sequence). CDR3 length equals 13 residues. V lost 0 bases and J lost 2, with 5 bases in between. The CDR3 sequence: CASSQEGAYEQYF. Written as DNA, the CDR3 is TGTGCCAGCAGCCAAGAGGGAGCCTACGAGCAGTACTTC.

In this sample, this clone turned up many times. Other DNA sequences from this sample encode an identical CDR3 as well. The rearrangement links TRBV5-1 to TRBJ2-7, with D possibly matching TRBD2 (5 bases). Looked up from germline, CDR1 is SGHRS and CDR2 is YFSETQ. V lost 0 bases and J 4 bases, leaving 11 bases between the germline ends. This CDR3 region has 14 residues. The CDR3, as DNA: TGCGCCAGCAGCTTGGAGGGAGAGGGATACGAGCAGTACTTC. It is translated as CASSLEGEGYEQYF. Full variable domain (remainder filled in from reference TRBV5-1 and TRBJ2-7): KAGVTQTPRYLIKTRGQQVTLSCSPISGHRSVSWYQQTPGQGLQFLFEYFSETQRNKGNFPGRFSGRQFSNSRSEMNVSTLELGDSALYLCASSLEGEGYEQYFGPGTRLTVT.

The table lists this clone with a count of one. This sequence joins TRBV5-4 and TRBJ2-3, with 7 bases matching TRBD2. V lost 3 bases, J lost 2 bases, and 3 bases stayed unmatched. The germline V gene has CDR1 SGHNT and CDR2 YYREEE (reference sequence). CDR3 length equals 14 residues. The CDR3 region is CASSSAGLTDTQYF. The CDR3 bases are TGTGCCAGCAGCTCAGCGGGGCTCACAGATACGCAGTATTTT.

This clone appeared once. CDR3 sequence (DNA): TGTGCCAGCAGTTACGGGCAGGCGACTGAAGCTTTCTTT. Translating it yields CASSYGQATEAFF. V is TRBV6-2 or TRBV6-3 and J is TRBJ1-1; D is ambiguous. The CDR3 spans 13 residues. Trimming took off 2 bases at V and 5 bases at J, with 9 bases between the two ends. Germline V gene lookup returns CDR1 MNHEY and CDR2 SVGEGT.

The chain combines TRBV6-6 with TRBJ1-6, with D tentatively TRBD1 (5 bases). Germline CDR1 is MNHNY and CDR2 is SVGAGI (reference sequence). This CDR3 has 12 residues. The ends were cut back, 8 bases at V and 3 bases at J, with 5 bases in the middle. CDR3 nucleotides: TGTGCCAGCGGACACTATAATTCACCCCTCCACTTT. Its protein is CASGHYNSPLHF.

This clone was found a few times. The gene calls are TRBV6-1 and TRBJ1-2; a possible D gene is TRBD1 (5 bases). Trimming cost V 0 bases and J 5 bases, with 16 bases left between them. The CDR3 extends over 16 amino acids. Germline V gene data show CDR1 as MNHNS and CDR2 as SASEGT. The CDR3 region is CASSEAGPRGGYGYTF. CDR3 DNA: TGTGCCAGCAGTGAAGCCGGACCCCGGGGGGGGTATGGCTACACCTTC.

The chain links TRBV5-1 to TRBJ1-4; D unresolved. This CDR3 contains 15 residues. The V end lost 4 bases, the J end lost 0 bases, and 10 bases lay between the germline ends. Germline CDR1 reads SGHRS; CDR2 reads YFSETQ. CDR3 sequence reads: CASSPRATTNEKLFF. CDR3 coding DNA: TGCGCCAGCAGCCCGAGAGCTACAACTAATGAAAAACTGTTTTTT. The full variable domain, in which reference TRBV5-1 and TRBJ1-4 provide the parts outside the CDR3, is KAGVTQTPRYLIKTRGQQVTLSCSPISGHRSVSWYQQTPGQGLQFLFEYFSETQRNKGNFPGRFSGRQFSNSRSEMNVSTLELGDSALYLCASSPRATTNEKLFFGSGTQLSVL.

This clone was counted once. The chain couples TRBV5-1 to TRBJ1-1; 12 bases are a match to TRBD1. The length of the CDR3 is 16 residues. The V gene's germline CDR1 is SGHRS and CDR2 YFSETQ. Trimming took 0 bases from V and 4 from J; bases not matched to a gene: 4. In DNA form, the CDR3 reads TGCGCCAGCAGCTTGGTGGGGACAGGGGGCCGCACTGAAGCTTTCTTT. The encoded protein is CASSLVGTGGRTEAFF.

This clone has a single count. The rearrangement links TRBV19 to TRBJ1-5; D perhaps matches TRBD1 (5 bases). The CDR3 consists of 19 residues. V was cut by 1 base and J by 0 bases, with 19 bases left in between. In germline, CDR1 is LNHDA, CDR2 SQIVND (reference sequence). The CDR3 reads CASSIGRRVGDFSNQPQHF. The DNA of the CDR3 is TGTGCCAGTAGTATAGGGCGCAGGGTGGGCGACTTTAGCAATCAGCCCCAGCATTTT.

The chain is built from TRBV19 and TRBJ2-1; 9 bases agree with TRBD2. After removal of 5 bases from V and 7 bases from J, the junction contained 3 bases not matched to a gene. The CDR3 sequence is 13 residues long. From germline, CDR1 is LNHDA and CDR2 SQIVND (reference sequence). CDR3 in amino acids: CASSGLAQNEQFF. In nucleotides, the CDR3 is TGTGCCAGTAGTGGACTAGCGCAGAATGAGCAGTTCTTC.

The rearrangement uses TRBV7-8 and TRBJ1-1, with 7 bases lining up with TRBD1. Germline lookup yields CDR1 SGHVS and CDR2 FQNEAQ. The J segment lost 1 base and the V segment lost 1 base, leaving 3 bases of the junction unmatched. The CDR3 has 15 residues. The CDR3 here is CASSLVPGGNTEAFF. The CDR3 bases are TGTGCCAGCAGCTTAGTTCCAGGGGGGAACACTGAAGCTTTCTTT.

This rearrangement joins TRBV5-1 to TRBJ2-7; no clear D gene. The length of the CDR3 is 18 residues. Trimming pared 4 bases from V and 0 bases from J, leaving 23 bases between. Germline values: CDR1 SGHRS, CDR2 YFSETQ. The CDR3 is CASSVPTPALGNSYEQYF. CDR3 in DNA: TGCGCCAGCAGCGTCCCCACCCCAGCTCTGGGCAACTCCTACGAGCAGTACTTC.

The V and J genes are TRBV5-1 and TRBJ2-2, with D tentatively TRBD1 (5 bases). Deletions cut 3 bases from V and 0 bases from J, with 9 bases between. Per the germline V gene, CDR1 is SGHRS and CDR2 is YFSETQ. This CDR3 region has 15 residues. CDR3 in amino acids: CASSSETANTGELFF. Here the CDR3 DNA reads TGCGCCAGCAGCTCTGAGACAGCGAACACCGGGGAGCTGTTTTTT. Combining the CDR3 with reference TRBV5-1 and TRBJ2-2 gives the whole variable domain KAGVTQTPRYLIKTRGQQVTLSCSPISGHRSVSWYQQTPGQGLQFLFEYFSETQRNKGNFPGRFSGRQFSNSRSEMNVSTLELGDSALYLCASSSETANTGELFFGEGSRLTVL.

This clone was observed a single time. The CDR3 here is CASRGAGGPLGTQYF. CDR3 nucleotide sequence: TGTGCCAGCAGAGGAGCGGGAGGGCCCCTTGGGACCCAGTACTTC. This chain joins TRBV2 and TRBJ2-5, with 10 bases lining up with TRBD2. V shed 6 bases, J shed 7 bases, and the junction held 11 bases outside the gene matches. This CDR3 has 15 amino acids. Germline V CDR1 and CDR2: SNHLY, FYNNEI. Drawing the rest from reference TRBV2 and TRBJ2-5, the complete variable domain is EPEVTQTPSHQVTQMGQEVILRCVPISNHLYFYWYRQILGQKVEFLVSFYNNEISEKSEIFDDQFSVERPDGSNFTLKIRSTKLEDSAMYFCASRGAGGPLGTQYFGPGTRLLVL.

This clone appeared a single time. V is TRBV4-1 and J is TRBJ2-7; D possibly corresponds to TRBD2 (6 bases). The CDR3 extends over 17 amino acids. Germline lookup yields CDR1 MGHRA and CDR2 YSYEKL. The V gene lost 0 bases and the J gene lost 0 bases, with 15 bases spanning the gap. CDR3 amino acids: CASSQDEASASSYEQYF. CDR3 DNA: TGCGCCAGCAGCCAAGATGAAGCTAGCGCGAGCTCCTACGAGCAGTACTTC.

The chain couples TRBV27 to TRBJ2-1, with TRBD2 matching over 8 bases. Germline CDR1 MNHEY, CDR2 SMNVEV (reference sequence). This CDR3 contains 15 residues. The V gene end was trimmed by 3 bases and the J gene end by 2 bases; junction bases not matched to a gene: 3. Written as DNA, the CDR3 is TGTGCCAGCAGTTTTTGGCGGGAGGCCTACAATGAGCAGTTCTTC. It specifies CASSFWREAYNEQFF.

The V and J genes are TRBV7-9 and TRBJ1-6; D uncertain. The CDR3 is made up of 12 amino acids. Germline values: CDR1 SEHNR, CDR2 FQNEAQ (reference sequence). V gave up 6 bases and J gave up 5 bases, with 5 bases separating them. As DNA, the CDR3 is TGTGCCAGCAGTCGCGATAATTCACCCCTCCACTTT. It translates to CASSRDNSPLHF.

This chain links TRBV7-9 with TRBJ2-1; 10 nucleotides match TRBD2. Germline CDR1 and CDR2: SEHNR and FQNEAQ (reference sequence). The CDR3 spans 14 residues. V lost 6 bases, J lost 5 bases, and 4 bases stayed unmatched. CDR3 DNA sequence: TGTGCCAGCAGGGATAGCGGGAGGAACAATGAGCAGTTCTTC. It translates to CASRDSGRNNEQFF.

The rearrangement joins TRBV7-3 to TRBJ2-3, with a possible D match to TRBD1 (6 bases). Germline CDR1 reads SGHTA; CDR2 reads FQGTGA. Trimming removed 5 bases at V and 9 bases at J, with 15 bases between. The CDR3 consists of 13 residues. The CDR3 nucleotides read TGTGCCAGCAGCGCCGGGACACTTGACACGCAGTATTTT. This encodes CASSAGTLDTQYF.

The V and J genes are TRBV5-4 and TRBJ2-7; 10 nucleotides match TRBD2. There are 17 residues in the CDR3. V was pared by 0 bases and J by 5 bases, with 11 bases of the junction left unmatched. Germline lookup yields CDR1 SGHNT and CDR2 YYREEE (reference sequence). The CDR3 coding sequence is TGTGCCAGCAGCTTGGGGAGCGGGAGGGCCCTCCTGGACGAGCAGTACTTC. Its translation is CASSLGSGRALLDEQYF.